The 13 T cell receptor beta chains reported below all come from one sample, sequenced in a study of cytomegalovirus exposure and HLA in healthy donors. PCR employed 60 Vbeta and 13 Jbeta primers. Sequencing used immunoSEQ multiplex PCR; TCRdb keeps in-frame clones, though not all of them. The sample shows 250,000 to 350,000 clones, 75% to 90% of them seen only once. The specimen sequenced was PBMCs. The origin of the receptors is a girl aged 2-10 years in good health and CMV-seronegative.

The chain has TRBV2 and TRBJ2-5, with 7 bases aligning to TRBD1. Germline CDR1 reads SNHLY; CDR2 reads FYNNEI. V was clipped by 5 bases and J by 5 bases; unmatched bases: 11. The CDR3 extends over 15 amino acids. The DNA of the CDR3 is TGTGCCAGCAGTAGAGATTACAGGGGCGGCGAGACCCAGTACTTC. Its protein is CASSRDYRGGETQYF.

The J gene is TRBJ1-6, the V gene TRBV9, with no clear D. Germline CDR1 and CDR2: SGDLS and YYNGEE. This CDR3 comprises 16 residues. Trimming stripped 0 bases from V and 8 bases from J, with 15 bases between. The CDR3 nucleotides read TGTGCCAGCAGCGTAGCAAGCAGGTCATGGGATTCACCCCTCCACTTT. Translating gives CASSVASRSWDSPLHF.

The J gene is TRBJ2-3, the V gene TRBV13; 13 bases agree with TRBD2. Germline trimming cut 5 bases from V and 6 bases from J; bases unmatched to any gene: 17. This CDR3 contains 19 residues. CDR1 and CDR2 (germline): PRHDT, FYEKMQ (reference sequence). The CDR3 loop is CASSIGTSGASTRIDTQYF. The CDR3 DNA follows: TGTGCCAGCAGCATTGGGACTAGCGGGGCCTCCACAAGGATTGATACGCAGTATTTT.

The sample holds a few counts of this clone. The CDR3 DNA reads as TGCGCCAGCAGCTTCAGGCGTAGGACAGATACGCAGTATTTT. This sequence encodes CASSFRRRTDTQYF. The J gene is TRBJ2-3, the V gene TRBV5-1; D remains unclear. The CDR3 spans 14 residues. V gave up 2 bases and J gave up 3 bases, with 10 bases separating them. The germline CDR1 and CDR2 sequences are SGHRS and YFSETQ.

The chain is built from TRBV10-3 and TRBJ1-1; 8 bases agree with TRBD1. V shed 4 bases and J 5 bases; nucleotides not matched to a gene: 6. There are 14 residues in the CDR3. Germline CDR1 and CDR2: ENHRY and SYGVKD. The CDR3 nucleotides are TGTGCCATCAGTGTAGACAGGGGAATTACTGAAGCTTTCTTT. This encodes CAISVDRGITEAFF.

V usage is TRBV14 and J usage is TRBJ2-7, with D unclear. The CDR3 sequence is 14 residues long. V was clipped by 2 bases and J by 2 bases, with 10 bases between them. Germline-derived CDR1 and CDR2 are SGHDN and FVKESK. The DNA for the CDR3 is TGTGCCAGCAGCCAATTCGGCAGGACCTACGAGCAGTACTTC. It yields the protein CASSQFGRTYEQYF.

The chain uses TRBV9 and TRBJ2-5; a possible D gene is TRBD2 (6 bases). The J call may be mistaken, given a closer DNA end match to TRBJ2-7. The germline V gene has CDR1 SGDLS and CDR2 YYNGEE. The CDR3 length is 16 residues. CDR3 DNA sequence: TGTGCCAGCAGCGTAGCTCCTCTGGGACTTTACGACGAGCAGTACTTC. Translated: CASSVAPLGLYDEQYF.

V is TRBV5-4 and J is TRBJ2-3, with D tentatively TRBD2 (7 bases). CDR1 and CDR2 (germline): SGHNT, YYREEE (reference sequence). Trimming cost V 8 bases and J 0 bases, with 16 bases left between them. This CDR3 has 15 residues. As DNA, the CDR3 is TGTGCCAGTCAGAAGGGGGGGTCTAGCACAGATACGCAGTATTTT. This codes for CASQKGGSSTDTQYF.

The count of this clone is one. V is TRBV5-1 and J is TRBJ2-1; weak D call: TRBD1 (5 bases). Germline V CDR1 and CDR2: SGHRS, YFSETQ. The ends were cut back, 1 base at V and 4 bases at J, with 9 bases in the middle. The CDR3 is 14 residues long. The CDR3 nucleotides are TGCGCCAGCAGCTTGCCATCAGGGTACAATGAGCAGTTCTTC. It codes for CASSLPSGYNEQFF.

This sequence joins TRBV6-1 and TRBJ2-1; 7 positions match TRBD2. J lost 7 bases, V lost 2 bases, and 8 bases had no gene match. The CDR3 has 15 amino acids. From germline, CDR1 is MNHNS and CDR2 SASEGT. In DNA, the CDR3 is TGTGCCAGCAGTGAACTGACTAGCTCGTATAATGAGCAGTTCTTC. This encodes CASSELTSSYNEQFF.

V is TRBV28 and J is TRBJ2-7; D gene unclear. Germline CDR1 is MDHEN and CDR2 is SYDVKM. The CDR3 is 15 residues long. V shed 4 bases and J shed 3 bases, with 16 bases lying between them. Here the CDR3 reads CASSSATRRFYEQYF. CDR3 in DNA: TGTGCCAGCAGTTCAGCGACCCGTAGGTTCTACGAGCAGTACTTC.

The V call is TRBV4-1, the J call TRBJ2-5; 15 bases map to TRBD2. Germline CDR1 reads MGHRA; CDR2 reads YSYEKL. Trimming at V came to 2 bases and at J to 9 bases, leaving 10 bases not matched to a gene. The CDR3 runs 17 residues. The CDR3 region has the DNA TGCGCCAGCAGCCAAAGGACTAGCGGGAGGGCCGTCGAGGCCCAGTACTTC. Amino acid sequence: CASSQRTSGRAVEAQYF.

The chain joins TRBV10-3 to TRBJ2-5; D possibly corresponds to TRBD1 (6 bases). The DNA end lines up better with TRBJ2-7; the J call may be wrong. CDR1 and CDR2 (germline): ENHRY, SYGVKD. The CDR3 length is 15 residues. As DNA, the CDR3 is TGTGCCATCAGTGAGTCGGGACATAGTACTTACGAGCAGTACTTC. This encodes CAISESGHSTYEQYF.